This T cell receptor (beta chain) was identified during a study of T-cell reconstitution after alpha-beta-depleted transplantation in children. Regarding the study as a whole: The origin of alpha-beta T cells about two months after transplant was reportedly several hundred expanded graft clones. A year post-transplant, T-cell counts and diversity derived mostly from newly produced T cells.

CDR1 is LNHNV, CDR2 YYDKDF, per germline (reference sequence). The V end lost 0 bases, the J end lost 3 bases, and 12 bases lay between the germline ends. CDR3 length equals 16 residues. Many counts were recorded for this clonotype. Its antigen is undetermined. The TCRbeta library incorporated unique molecular identifiers. TCRdb called the PCR reads again in MiXCR, with one record for every CDR3 protein. This repertoire shows over 90,000 distinct CDR3 sequences, about 5.6% found once; its top ten account for 6.1%. The gene calls are TRBV15 and TRBJ1-5; D is unclear. This TCR was recovered from a female patient aged 2-10 years who had a stem cell transplant for Fanconi anemia, so the T cells may come from the graft donor. Sequencing was performed on PBMCs, mostly from graft donor cells, taken 60 days after TCRalphabeta/CD19-depleted stem cell transplant. CDR3 bases: TGTGCCACCAGCAGAGATTGGGGTTTTGACAATCAGCCCCAGCATTTT. It yields the protein CATSRDWGFDNQPQHF.